The rows below give T cell receptor beta chains drawn from one sample of a study of glioma-infiltrating T cells after dendritic cell vaccination. TCRdb's copy holds only in-frame clones and misses some; the assay was immunoSEQ multiplex PCR. The sample contains fewer than 85,000 clones, roughly 90% of which appear only once. The material was blood, obtained before dendritic cell vaccination. These receptors were obtained from a human donor with glioblastoma. Each CDR3 is given with its conserved first and last residue. The order of the fields is clone size, D gene, V gene, J gene, CDR3 protein. A D gene is named only where the DNA matches it firmly. A row's size may be missing; if present it is once, few, many or a size class.

>-|-|TRBV5-4|TRBJ2-7
CASSLAQGQSYEQYF
>once|TRBD2|TRBV30|TRBJ2-1
CAWSVQLAGVGEQFF
>-|-|TRBV25-1|TRBJ2-2
CASSGTGRRTGELFF
>-|-|TRBV30|TRBJ1-1
CAWTRLEVNTEAFF
>-|-|TRBV18|-
CASSPGDYEQYF
>-|-|TRBV6-6|TRBJ1-1
CASSYSGGDTEAFF
>-|-|TRBV5-4|TRBJ2-4
CASSRSGTLDIQYF
>-|TRBD1|TRBV15|TRBJ1-1
CATSRGRGTGGANTEAFF
>-|-|TRBV7-2|TRBJ2-7
CASSLVGGVGYEQYF
>-|-|TRBV4-1|TRBJ1-2
CASSQDGAGIEYGYTF
>-|-|TRBV11-2|TRBJ2-3
CASSKSRADTQYF
>-|-|TRBV5-1|TRBJ2-1
CASRSGENEQFF
>-|-|TRBV5-1|TRBJ2-5
CASSYSQETQYF
>-|TRBD1|TRBV5-6|TRBJ1-1
CASSSWTGRGGEAFF
>-|-|TRBV5-4|TRBJ1-1
CASSSFETEAFF
>-|-|TRBV5-6|TRBJ1-1
CASSPAPATNTEAFF
>-|TRBD1|TRBV5-1|TRBJ2-7
CASSSTGEPLYYEQYF
>-|TRBD1|TRBV7-9|TRBJ2-7
CASSLASGTGSYEQYF
>once|TRBD2|TRBV10-3|TRBJ2-5
CATGRVPGLAGGPRETQYF
>-|TRBD1|TRBV10-2|TRBJ1-4
CASSESGGTNEKLFF
>-|TRBD1|TRBV5-1|TRBJ1-2
CASSPRTGSGYGYTF
>-|TRBD1|TRBV10-3|TRBJ1-4
CAISESGTGGEKLFF
>-|-|TRBV7-3|TRBJ2-3
CASSPFGGGMDTQYF
>-|TRBD2|TRBV9|TRBJ2-2
CASSAGTSARQELFF
>-|TRBD2|TRBV9|TRBJ2-3
CASSVRGGLDTDTQYF
>-|TRBD1|TRBV7-9|TRBJ2-5
CASSPGQGETQYF
>-|TRBD2|TRBV5-6|TRBJ2-1
CASSSIAGDSYNEQFF
>-|TRBD1|TRBV27|TRBJ1-5
CASSSGTGGWLDQPQHF
>-|-|TRBV5-4|TRBJ1-3
CASSPSSGNTIYF
>-|-|TRBV7-3|TRBJ1-6
CASSNYNSPLHF
>once|-|TRBV30|TRBJ2-6
CAWSVKTAGANVLTF
>-|-|TRBV15|TRBJ1-2
CATSRTAGDFPPFF
>-|TRBD2|TRBV5-4|TRBJ2-2
CASSGTAGVGTGELFF
>once|TRBD2|TRBV9|TRBJ2-7
CASSVGLAEFYEQYF
>-|-|TRBV5-1|TRBJ2-2
CASSPLARVGELFF
>-|-|TRBV6-1|TRBJ1-6
CASSGGSPLHF
>-|TRBD1|TRBV5-4|TRBJ1-6
CASSPGQGATYNSPLHF
>-|-|TRBV13|TRBJ2-4
CASSLGGKRLAKNIQYF
>-|-|TRBV5-1|TRBJ1-2
CASSDLGSLYGYTF
>once|TRBD1|TRBV6-5|TRBJ1-1
CASSKRQGTEAFF
>-|TRBD1|TRBV13|TRBJ2-2
CASSSTRTGGDTGELFF
>-|TRBD1|TRBV27|TRBJ1-2
CASSLERQGINGYTF
>-|-|TRBV20-1|TRBJ2-1
CSAQSGEQFF
>few|TRBD1|TRBV6-1|TRBJ2-5
CASMNRGQETQYF
>-|-|TRBV7-8|TRBJ2-2
CASSLRGYTGELFF
>-|TRBD2|TRBV5-4|TRBJ2-3
CASSFRLAGVTDTQYF